This is a list of T cell receptor beta chains from one sample in a study of Graves' ophthalmopathy and Graves' hyperthyroidism. TCRdb processed the multiplex PCR reads anew with MiXCR; each CDR3 protein has one entry. Here the sample spans around 1.1 million distinct CDR3 sequences, 35% to 40% being singletons. The sequenced material came from peripheral blood or thyroid tissue (not recorded which). These receptors all come from an adult man with Graves' hyperthyroidism. CDR3s include the opening cysteine and the closing phenylalanine or tryptophan. The order of the fields is J gene, V gene, clone size, D gene, CDR3 protein, CDR3 DNA. The D gene is left open where the match is weak. Only part of the rows carry a size: once, few, many, or a class if the clone is expanded.

J gene: TRBJ2-5
V gene: TRBV7-2
clone size: many
D gene: TRBD1
CDR3 protein: CASSQDRGAPQETQYF
CDR3 DNA: TGTGCCAGCAGCCAAGACAGGGGAGCACCCCAAGAGACCCAGTACTTC

J gene: TRBJ2-5
V gene: TRBV25-1
clone size: many
D gene: -
CDR3 protein: CASSETWAATQETQYF
CDR3 DNA: TGTGCCAGCAGTGAAACTTGGGCCGCAACCCAAGAGACCCAGTACTTC

J gene: TRBJ1-6
V gene: TRBV19
clone size: many
D gene: TRBD1
CDR3 protein: CASSNTGTGASPLHF
CDR3 DNA: TGTGCCAGTAGTAATACCGGGACAGGGGCTTCACCCCTCCACTTT

J gene: TRBJ1-1
V gene: TRBV7-9
clone size: -
D gene: -
CDR3 protein: CASSLRGVRTEAFF
CDR3 DNA: TGTGCCAGCAGCCTAAGGGGGGTAAGGACTGAAGCTTTCTTT

J gene: TRBJ1-3
V gene: TRBV19
clone size: -
D gene: -
CDR3 protein: CASSLYFSSGNTIYF
CDR3 DNA: TGTGCCAGTAGTCTCTACTTCAGCTCTGGAAACACCATATATTTT

J gene: TRBJ1-3
V gene: TRBV29-1
clone size: -
D gene: -
CDR3 protein: CSVEVAVNTEAF
CDR3 DNA: TGCAGCGTTGAAGTGGCGGTAAACACTGAAGCTTTT

J gene: TRBJ1-2
V gene: TRBV29-1
clone size: -
D gene: -
CDR3 protein: CSVEDPSDGYTF
CDR3 DNA: TGCAGCGTTGAAGACCCCTCGGATGGCTACACCTTC

J gene: TRBJ1-6
V gene: TRBV5-8
clone size: few
D gene: -
CDR3 protein: CASSLGNSNNSPLHF
CDR3 DNA: TGTGCCAGCAGCTTGGGTAACAGCAATAATTCACCCCTCCACTTT

J gene: TRBJ1-3
V gene: TRBV5-1
clone size: many
D gene: TRBD1
CDR3 protein: CASSWTGDTIYF
CDR3 DNA: TGCGCCAGCAGCTGGACAGGGGATACCATATATTTT

J gene: TRBJ1-2
V gene: TRBV5-4
clone size: few
D gene: -
CDR3 protein: CASSSWRDLVGNGYTF
CDR3 DNA: TGTGCCAGCAGCTCCTGGAGGGACTTGGTTGGAAATGGCTACACCTTC